Below, 8 T cell receptor beta chains from the same sample are listed, as sequenced in a study of vaccination and CD4 T cells after COVID-19. Treatment here: roughly 10-day PBMC culture with coronavirus spike peptide pools or control peptides (ViraFEST assay). It was before the COVID-19 pandemic (2011-2018) that the unexposed donor's CD4+ T cells were collected. With the Oncomine TCR Beta short-read assay, DNA from cultured CD4+ T cells was sequenced. Cultured CD4+ T cells yielded the extracted genomic DNA. Each CDR3 protein is one row after TCRdb ran MiXCR on the PCR reads. The sample lists approximately 9,000 distinct CDR3 sequences, around 36% occurring once. Their cognate antigens are unknown. Sequenced material: CD4+ T cells from blood, cultured in vitro. These receptors all stem from a human donor in good health.

This clonotype counts as large (0.1 to 1%). The chain links TRBV27 to TRBJ2-1; tentatively, D is TRBD1 (6 bases). The CDR3 has 13 amino acids. Germline values: CDR1 MNHEY, CDR2 SMNVEV (reference sequence). Trimming pared 7 bases from V and 8 bases from J, leaving 15 bases between. CDR3 DNA: TGTGCCAGCACAGGACCCAGGGGAGATGAGCAGTTCTTC. Encoded protein: CASTGPRGDEQFF.

The chain couples TRBV2 to TRBJ1-2; no firm D call. The CDR3 has 11 residues. Germline values: CDR1 SNHLY, CDR2 FYNNEI. The ends were cut back, 7 bases at V and 12 bases at J, with 15 bases in the middle. The CDR3 sequence: CASTLGFWHTF. CDR3 DNA: TGTGCCAGCACGTTAGGGTTTTGGCACACCTTC.

CDR3 nucleotide sequence: TGTGCCAGCAGCTCCCGGACTAGCGGGACCCGCAATGAGCAGTTCTTC. It translates to CASSSRTSGTRNEQFF. The chain couples TRBV7-2 to TRBJ2-1, with 12 bases that match TRBD2. Germline CDR1 reads SGHTA; CDR2 reads FQGNSA. The CDR3 is 16 amino acids. The V gene end was trimmed by 4 bases and the J gene end by 6 bases; junction bases not matched to a gene: 7.

The chain is built from TRBV19 and TRBJ1-2; possibly TRBD1 for D (6 bases). The germline V and J ends were trimmed by 3 bases and 0 bases, with 8 bases remaining between them. The CDR3 loop spans 14 amino acids. CDR1 is LNHDA, CDR2 SQIVND, per germline (reference sequence). The CDR3 sequence is CASSIQGTNYGYTF. As DNA, the CDR3 is TGTGCCAGTAGTATTCAGGGGACTAACTATGGCTACACCTTC.

The rearrangement links TRBV6-2 or TRBV6-3 to TRBJ2-7; a weak D match, TRBD1 (6 bases). Germline-derived CDR1 and CDR2 are MNHEY and SVGEGT. V dropped 2 bases and J dropped 4 bases, with 21 bases sitting between them. CDR3 length: 17 amino acids. CDR3 DNA sequence: TGTGCCAGCAGTTACCCCACTACCGGACAGCCGGATTACGAGCAGTACTTC. It is translated as CASSYPTTGQPDYEQYF.

This clonotype was found a few times. Here the CDR3 DNA reads TGTGCCAGCAGTTTAGGAGGAGTAAATCAGCCCCAGCATTTT. Its translation: CASSLGGVNQPQHF. V usage is TRBV28 and J usage is TRBJ1-5, with no clear D. V lost 2 bases and J 4 bases, leaving 9 bases between the germline ends. Germline assignment: CDR1 MDHEN and CDR2 SYDVKM. The CDR3 has 14 residues.

The chain has TRBV20-1 and TRBJ2-3; possibly TRBD2 for D (7 bases). The V end lost 0 bases, the J end lost 5 bases, and 24 bases lay between the germline ends. Germline values: CDR1 DFQATT, CDR2 SNEGSKA (reference sequence). The CDR3 covers 18 residues. The chain's CDR3 is CSARDDTPMGGGGDTQYF. The DNA for the CDR3 is TGCAGTGCTAGAGATGACACCCCGATGGGGGGAGGGGGAGATACGCAGTATTTT.

This rearrangement joins TRBV6-1 to TRBJ1-2; no clear D gene. Trimming stripped 10 bases from V and 1 base from J, with 13 bases between. Germline lookup yields CDR1 MNHNS and CDR2 SASEGT. The CDR3 contains 13 residues. As DNA, the CDR3 is TGTGCCATCGGAGACGGCCTTAACTATGGCTACACCTTC. Its protein product is CAIGDGLNYGYTF.